These 30 T cell receptor beta chains share one sample of origin, sequenced in a study of T cell changes during pregnancy in multiple sclerosis (dated by TCRdb to the late 2010s). The library was obtained by the immunoSEQ multiplex PCR assay. TCRdb carries this immuneACCESS record with in-frame sequences only. Its versions omit some clonotypes, under half of them owing to an unresolved V gene in the studies checked, with the rest unexplained. The sample records about 35,000 clones, roughly nine tenths of which are singletons. The top ten clonotypes cover 0.7% to 0.95% of the sample. The sample here was CD4+ T cells from peripheral blood mononuclear cells, taken after pregnancy. The source of these receptors is a female donor in good health, enrolled as a control in a pregnancy study.

The chain employs TRBV6-5 and TRBJ2-2; D is unclear. The CDR3 has 16 amino acids. The ends were cut back, 0 bases at V and 5 bases at J, with 13 bases in the middle. Germline CDR1 MNHEY, CDR2 SVGAGI. The CDR3 sequence is CASSYSPTGRTGELFF. The CDR3 DNA reads TGTGCCAGCAGTTACTCGCCTACCGGTCGAACCGGGGAGCTGTTTTTT.

This clone was recorded a few times. The rearrangement links TRBV29-1 to TRBJ2-2; the D is unclear. Germline V gene lookup returns CDR1 SQVTM and CDR2 ANQGSEA. The CDR3 extends over 12 amino acids. V shed 2 bases and J shed 5 bases, with 6 bases lying between them. The CDR3 sequence is CSVERQTGELFF. DNA of the CDR3: TGCAGCGTTGAAAGACAAACCGGGGAGCTGTTTTTT.

Here the CDR3 reads CASSLLADTDTQYF. For the CDR3, the DNA is TGTGCCAGCAGTTTACTAGCGGACACAGATACGCAGTATTTT. The chain couples TRBV2 to TRBJ2-3, with 8 bases fitting TRBD2. Trimming at V came to 5 bases and at J to 2 bases, leaving 3 bases not matched to a gene. This CDR3 is 14 amino acids long. CDR1 and CDR2 from the germline V gene are SNHLY and FYNNEI.

V usage is TRBV6-4 and J usage is TRBJ2-3; possible D gene TRBD2, 6 bases. Germline CDR1 MRHNA, CDR2 SNTAGT. V lost 3 bases to trimming and J lost 2 bases, with 12 bases between them. The CDR3 has 15 amino acids. The CDR3 sequence: CASSDSGDLTDTQYF. In nucleotides, the CDR3 is TGTGCCAGCAGTGATTCGGGGGACCTCACAGATACGCAGTATTTT.

The chain recombines TRBV28 with TRBJ1-1; tentative D call: TRBD1 (6 bases). Trimming removed 7 bases at V and 4 bases at J, with 10 bases between. The CDR3 covers 12 residues. Per germline, CDR1 MDHEN and CDR2 SYDVKM. CDR3 sequence: CASNSGVTEAFF. In DNA, the CDR3 is TGTGCCAGCAATTCAGGGGTCACTGAAGCTTTCTTT.

The genes are TRBV5-1 and TRBJ2-7, with 8 nucleotides matching TRBD1. This CDR3 has 15 residues. V gave up 3 bases and J gave up 2 bases; unmatched junction bases: 7. The germline CDR1 and CDR2 sequences are SGHRS and YFSETQ. CDR3 amino acids: CASSSGQDWTYEQYF. CDR3 DNA: TGCGCCAGCAGCTCGGGACAGGACTGGACCTACGAGCAGTACTTC. Complete variable domain (other parts from reference TRBV5-1 and TRBJ2-7): KAGVTQTPRYLIKTRGQQVTLSCSPISGHRSVSWYQQTPGQGLQFLFEYFSETQRNKGNFPGRFSGRQFSNSRSEMNVSTLELGDSALYLCASSSGQDWTYEQYFGPGTRLTVT.

The rearrangement uses TRBV7-9 and TRBJ2-3, with D possibly being TRBD1 (6 bases). This CDR3 contains 16 residues. Germline loops: CDR1 SEHNR, CDR2 FQNEAQ (reference sequence). V was trimmed by 0 bases and J by 2 bases, leaving 12 bases between them. The CDR3 DNA reads TGTGCCAGCAGCTTAGCGCACAGGGACAACACAGATACGCAGTATTTT. Encoded protein: CASSLAHRDNTDTQYF. Variable domain in full (rest from reference TRBV7-9 and TRBJ2-3): DTGVSQNPRHKITKRGQNVTFRCDPISEHNRLYWYRQTLGQGPEFLTYFQNEAQLEKSRLLSDRFSAERPKGSFSTLEIQRTEQGDSAMYLCASSLAHRDNTDTQYFGPGTRLTVL.

This chain uses TRBV5-4 with TRBJ1-2; TRBD1 aligns across 7 bases. J gave up 1 base and V 1 base, and 7 bases lay outside the gene matches. The V gene's germline CDR1 is SGHNT and CDR2 YYREEE (reference sequence). CDR3 length: 16 residues. DNA for the CDR3: TGTGCCAGCAGCTTGTCTACAGGGGCCAGTAACTATGGCTACACCTTC. This encodes CASSLSTGASNYGYTF.

This clone occurred once. The chain links TRBV5-1 to TRBJ2-7; TRBD2 matches 15 bases. CDR1 and CDR2 from the germline V gene are SGHRS and YFSETQ. The trim removed 4 bases at V and 3 bases at J, leaving 5 bases unmatched. This CDR3 is 16 amino acids long. The CDR3 region is CASSPPGLAGGYEQYF. CDR3 DNA sequence: TGCGCCAGCAGCCCTCCGGGACTAGCGGGAGGCTACGAGCAGTACTTC.

The chain links TRBV5-4 to TRBJ1-1; the D gene is possibly TRBD1 (6 bases). Trimming shortened V by 3 bases and J by 4 bases, and 13 bases separated the two germline ends. CDR3 length equals 14 residues. The V gene's germline CDR1 is SGHNT and CDR2 YYREEE (reference sequence). The CDR3 sequence: CASSYPGEGTEAFF. CDR3 DNA: TGTGCCAGCAGCTATCCAGGGGAGGGCACTGAAGCTTTCTTT.

The V call is TRBV5-6, the J call TRBJ2-4; 10 positions match TRBD1. CDR3 size: 14 residues. Per the germline V gene, CDR1 is SGHDT and CDR2 is YYEEEE. Unmatched junction bases numbered 4, after V lost 2 bases and J lost 8 bases. This CDR3 reads CASSFGQGEYIQYF. The CDR3 coding sequence is TGTGCCAGCAGCTTCGGACAGGGGGAGTACATTCAGTACTTC.

This chain joins TRBV6-1 and TRBJ2-3; TRBD2 matches 13 bases. After removal of 4 bases from V and 2 bases from J, the junction contained 3 bases not matched to a gene. CDR3 length: 16 residues. In germline, CDR1 is MNHNS, CDR2 SASEGT. The CDR3 DNA reads TGTGCCAGCAGTGTCGGACTAGCGGGGGCCACAGATACGCAGTATTTT. The encoded protein is CASSVGLAGATDTQYF.

The rearrangement joins TRBV9 to TRBJ2-1, with 8 bases aligning to TRBD2. This CDR3 comprises 16 residues. Germline V gene sequence: CDR1 SGDLS, CDR2 YYNGEE. The V segment lost 2 bases and the J segment 8 bases; nucleotides outside the gene matches: 12. CDR3 nucleotide sequence: TGTGCCAGCAGCGTCCATAGCGGGGACCCTTTGGATGAGCAGTTCTTC. Translation: CASSVHSGDPLDEQFF.

V usage is TRBV11-3 and J usage is TRBJ2-4; 7 positions agree with TRBD2. Trimming took 5 bases from V and 0 from J; bases not matched to a gene: 7. Germline values: CDR1 SGHNT, CDR2 YENEEA. The CDR3 spans 16 residues. CDR3 protein: CASSLTGGSAKNIQYF. The CDR3 region has the DNA TGTGCCAGCAGCCTGACGGGGGGATCAGCCAAAAACATTCAGTACTTC.

The count of this clone is one. This CDR3 reads CASSMAADTGELFF. The CDR3 bases are TGTGCCAGTAGTATGGCAGCGGACACCGGGGAGCTGTTTTTT. The genes are TRBV19 and TRBJ2-2, with D tentatively TRBD2 (5 bases). Germline CDR1 and CDR2: LNHDA and SQIVND (reference sequence). V was clipped by 3 bases and J by 3 bases, with 8 bases between them. This CDR3 contains 14 residues.

The CDR3 reads CASSLLVAGDYEQYF. The CDR3 DNA follows: TGCGCCAGCAGCTTGCTTGTAGCGGGGGACTACGAGCAGTACTTC. This sequence joins TRBV5-1 and TRBJ2-7; TRBD2 matches 9 bases. From germline, CDR1 is SGHRS and CDR2 YFSETQ. V trimming: 1 base; J trimming: 3 bases; junction bases outside the gene matches: 5. The CDR3 extends over 15 amino acids. Supplemented by reference TRBV5-1 and TRBJ2-7, the full variable domain reads KAGVTQTPRYLIKTRGQQVTLSCSPISGHRSVSWYQQTPGQGLQFLFEYFSETQRNKGNFPGRFSGRQFSNSRSEMNVSTLELGDSALYLCASSLLVAGDYEQYFGPGTRLTVT.

The V call is TRBV7-2, the J call TRBJ1-6; 9 nucleotides align to TRBD1. CDR3 length equals 14 residues. V lost 3 bases and J lost 8; bases outside the gene matches: 2. The germline V gene has CDR1 SGHTA and CDR2 FQGNSA. The CDR3: CASSFWTGDSPLHF. DNA for the CDR3: TGTGCCAGCAGCTTCTGGACAGGGGATTCACCCCTCCACTTT.

J is TRBJ2-7 and V is TRBV19; 9 positions agree with TRBD2. CDR3 length equals 15 residues. Germline CDR1 LNHDA, CDR2 SQIVND (reference sequence). The V and J ends lost 4 bases and 7 bases, in that order; junction bases with no gene match: 11. CDR3 bases: TGTGCCAGTAGTACCGCACTAGCGGGCCTTTCTGAGCAGTACTTC. Its translation is CASSTALAGLSEQYF.

The V call is TRBV5-4, the J call TRBJ1-1; 12 bases fit TRBD1. Unmatched junction bases numbered 4, after V lost 2 bases and J lost 8 bases. The germline V gene has CDR1 SGHNT and CDR2 YYREEE (reference sequence). The CDR3 consists of 14 residues. The CDR3 region is CASSFAGTGGEAFF. The CDR3, as DNA: TGTGCCAGCAGCTTCGCCGGGACAGGGGGCGAAGCTTTCTTT.

This clone was detected only once. The chain links TRBV5-1 to TRBJ2-4, with D possibly TRBD1 on 6 matching bases. This CDR3 has 16 residues. Germline CDR1 is SGHRS and CDR2 is YFSETQ. The germline V and J ends were trimmed by 4 bases and 3 bases, with 17 bases remaining between them. In nucleotides, the CDR3 is TGCGCCAGCAGCCCACAGGGACCTCCTGACAAAAACATTCAGTACTTC. Protein sequence: CASSPQGPPDKNIQYF.

The chain is built from TRBV9 and TRBJ2-2; 8 positions match TRBD1. The J segment lost 4 bases and the V segment lost 3 bases, leaving 5 bases of the junction unmatched. The CDR3 sequence is 15 residues long. The germline V gene has CDR1 SGDLS and CDR2 YYNGEE. CDR3 bases: TGTGCCAGCAGCGCGGGACAGGAGACCACCGGGGAGCTGTTTTTT. It is translated as CASSAGQETTGELFF.

The rearrangement joins TRBV18 to TRBJ2-3; D is unresolved. V lost 5 bases, J lost 2 bases, and 17 bases lay in between. This CDR3 contains 16 residues. Germline loops: CDR1 KGHSH, CDR2 LQKENI. In nucleotides, the CDR3 is TGTGCCAGCTCATTGATAGGAGCGAGTATCACAGATACGCAGTATTTT. Its translation: CASSLIGASITDTQYF.

The rearrangement links TRBV6-4 to TRBJ1-5; maybe TRBD1 (6 bases). The V and J ends lost 6 bases and 4 bases respectively, with 19 bases between them. Germline V gene sequence: CDR1 MRHNA, CDR2 SNTAGT. The CDR3 runs to 16 residues. The CDR3 is CASSLLTGHLNQPQHF. The CDR3 bases are TGTGCCAGCAGCCTTTTAACGGGACACCTTAATCAGCCCCAGCATTTT.

This chain joins TRBV29-1 and TRBJ2-1; TRBD2 matches 11 bases. CDR1 is SQVTM, CDR2 ANQGSEA, per germline. The ends lost 4 bases at V and 5 bases at J; junction bases unmatched: 1. CDR3 size: 13 residues. The CDR3 bases are TGCAGCGTTGTAGCGGGGGGGCACAATGAGCAGTTCTTC. Translation: CSVVAGGHNEQFF.

The rearrangement links TRBV11-2 to TRBJ1-2, with D possibly matching TRBD1 (6 bases). There are 16 residues in the CDR3. CDR1 is SGHAT and CDR2 is FQNNGV in the germline V gene. The V end was cut by 4 bases, the J end by 5 bases, with 20 bases between. In DNA form, the CDR3 reads TGTGCCAGCAGCTCCCTAAAAACAGGGATCGGGTATGGCTACACCTTC. Its protein product is CASSSLKTGIGYGYTF.

The chain employs TRBV19 and TRBJ1-2; maybe TRBD1 (5 bases). Trimming pared 1 base from V and 6 bases from J, leaving 15 bases between. Germline V CDR1 and CDR2: LNHDA, SQIVND (reference sequence). The CDR3 runs to 15 residues. CDR3 in DNA: TGTGCCAGTAGTATAGTTGTCAGGGCAAGCGATGGCTACACCTTC. It yields the protein CASSIVVRASDGYTF. The full variable domain, completed using reference TRBV19 and TRBJ1-2, is DGGITQSPKYLFRKEGQNVTLSCEQNLNHDAMYWYRQDPGQGLRLIYYSQIVNDFQKGDIAEGYSVSREKKESFPLTVTSAQKNPTAFYLCASSIVVRASDGYTFGSGTRLTVV.

The rearrangement links TRBV4-3 to TRBJ1-2; D might be TRBD1 (5 bases). The CDR3 runs 17 residues. Germline V CDR1 and CDR2: LGHNA, YSLEER. Trimming left V 0 bases short and J 4 bases short, with 18 bases between. The CDR3 DNA reads as TGCGCCAGCAGCCAAGATCTCGTGCGGGACGGTGGCTATGGCTACACCTTC. Translating it yields CASSQDLVRDGGYGYTF.

V and J are TRBV6-6 and TRBJ1-2, with D unclear. V lost 0 bases and J 4 bases, leaving 12 bases between the germline ends. The CDR3 is made up of 15 amino acids. CDR1 is MNHNY and CDR2 is SVGAGI in the germline V gene (reference sequence). CDR3 sequence reads: CASSYSSGFPYGYTF. The CDR3, as DNA: TGTGCCAGCAGTTACTCGTCAGGTTTCCCCTATGGCTACACCTTC.

The J gene is TRBJ2-2, the V gene TRBV15; D is perhaps TRBD1 (5 bases). The CDR3 covers 14 residues. V lost 3 bases, J lost 1 base, and 6 bases lay in between. The germline CDR1 and CDR2 sequences are LNHNV and YYDKDF (reference sequence). CDR3 region: CATSRTENTGELFF. DNA of the CDR3: TGTGCCACCAGCAGGACAGAGAACACCGGGGAGCTGTTTTTT.

This rearrangement joins TRBV10-3 to TRBJ1-1; the match to TRBD1 covers 9 bases. CDR3 length: 15 residues. CDR1 and CDR2 from the germline V gene are ENHRY and SYGVKD. The J segment lost 5 bases and the V segment lost 4 bases, leaving 8 bases of the junction unmatched. The CDR3, as DNA: TGTGCCATCAGTGCGGGGGACAGGGTAACGACTGAAGCTTTCTTT. It translates to CAISAGDRVTTEAFF.